Shown below are 32 T cell receptor beta chains from a single sample sequenced in a study of T-cell memory formation after mild COVID-19. TCRdb passed the 5' RACE reads through MiXCR, listing each CDR3 protein once. The data contain 300,000 to 400,000 distinct CDR3 sequences, about a sixth of them singletons. Sequencing was performed on PBMCs or a T cell subset sorted from them (not recorded which). These receptors were taken from a young man who had mild COVID-19 (a few samples of this study predate the infection). Cell type and time point are not known.

This clonotype was detected only a few times. The rearrangement uses TRBV4-1 and TRBJ1-3; D is possibly TRBD1 (6 bases). Germline V lookup: CDR1 MGHRA, CDR2 YSYEKL. This CDR3 contains 16 residues. Trimming cost V 6 bases and J 2 bases, with 17 bases left between them. Here the CDR3 DNA reads TGCGCCAGCAGGACCATCGGGGAGGGGGCTGGAAACACCATATATTTT. Translation gives CASRTIGEGAGNTIYF.

The V and J genes are TRBV5-1 and TRBJ2-5, with D perhaps TRBD2 (5 bases). The V gene lost 6 bases and the J gene lost 5 bases, with 17 bases spanning the gap. Germline CDR1 reads SGHRS; CDR2 reads YFSETQ. The CDR3 extends over 14 amino acids. The CDR3 loop is CASNPGGPGETQYF. CDR3 sequence (DNA): TGCGCCAGCAATCCCGGCGGGCCGGGGGAGACCCAGTACTTC.

This clonotype was counted ten times or more. V is TRBV12-3 or TRBV12-4 and J is TRBJ2-5; D call uncertain. V was trimmed by 3 bases and J by 2 bases, leaving 10 bases between them. The CDR3 totals 14 residues. The CDR3 nucleotides read TGTGCCAGCAGTTTCAGGCAGCCACAAGAGACCCAGTACTTC. This encodes CASSFRQPQETQYF.

The J gene is TRBJ2-5, the V gene TRBV6-5; 11 bases fit TRBD2. The CDR3 has 15 residues. Germline lookup yields CDR1 MNHEY and CDR2 SVGAGI. Trimming took 2 bases from V and 6 from J; bases not matched to a gene: 5. The CDR3 sequence: CASSYRSSGGQTQYF. In nucleotides, the CDR3 is TGTGCCAGCAGTTACAGGTCTAGCGGGGGGCAGACCCAGTACTTC.

This chain links TRBV25-1 with TRBJ1-1; a weak D match, TRBD1 (6 bases). V was clipped by 6 bases and J by 4 bases, with 18 bases between them. The germline gives CDR1 MGHDK, CDR2 SYGVNS. The CDR3 runs 15 residues. The CDR3 spells CASSERGGRITEAFF. The CDR3 DNA reads as TGTGCCAGCAGCGAAAGGGGGGGGCGTATCACTGAAGCTTTCTTT.

V usage is TRBV9 and J usage is TRBJ2-7, with D perhaps TRBD1 (6 bases). CDR3 length equals 14 residues. V dropped 0 bases and J dropped 7 bases, with 14 bases sitting between them. Germline V gene data show CDR1 as SGDLS and CDR2 as YYNGEE. CDR3 amino acids: CASSVDVQGREQYF. CDR3 coding DNA: TGTGCCAGCAGCGTAGATGTACAGGGCAGGGAGCAGTACTTC.

The chain couples TRBV4-1 to TRBJ2-3, with 7 bases matching TRBD2. The length of the CDR3 is 16 residues. The junction had 8 bases not matched to a gene; V was cut back by 1 base and J by 4 bases. Germline V gives CDR1 MGHRA, CDR2 YSYEKL. CDR3 protein: CASSQVERGVSDTQYF. CDR3 nucleotide sequence: TGCGCCAGCAGCCAAGTGGAACGGGGGGTCTCAGATACGCAGTATTTT.

This clonotype was seen at least ten times. The gene calls are TRBV19 and TRBJ2-7; D unclear. Germline V gene data show CDR1 as LNHDA and CDR2 as SQIVND (reference sequence). The CDR3 runs 12 residues. The germline V and J ends were trimmed by 5 bases and 1 base, with 6 bases remaining between them. The CDR3 nucleotides are TGTGCCAGTAGTTCCGGTTCCTACGAGCAGTACTTC. The encoded protein is CASSSGSYEQYF. Drawing the rest from reference TRBV19 and TRBJ2-7, the complete variable domain is DGGITQSPKYLFRKEGQNVTLSCEQNLNHDAMYWYRQDPGQGLRLIYYSQIVNDFQKGDIAEGYSVSREKKESFPLTVTSAQKNPTAFYLCASSSGSYEQYFGPGTRLTVT.

The chain combines TRBV10-3 with TRBJ2-5, with D tentatively TRBD1 or TRBD2 (5 bases each). V lost 0 bases and J 5 bases, leaving 10 bases between the germline ends. Per the germline V gene, CDR1 is ENHRY and CDR2 is SYGVKD. The length of the CDR3 is 14 residues. The CDR3 protein is CAISESRGAETQYF. The DNA of the CDR3 is TGTGCCATCAGTGAGTCAAGGGGAGCGGAGACCCAGTACTTC.

A few counts support this clonotype. The rearrangement links TRBV7-9 to TRBJ1-1, with D possibly being TRBD1 (5 bases). Germline CDR1 reads SEHNR; CDR2 reads FQNEAQ (reference sequence). The CDR3 length is 14 residues. The V end lost 6 bases, the J end lost 4 bases, and 15 bases lay between the germline ends. The CDR3 sequence: CASRPGGSGTEAFF. The CDR3 coding sequence is TGTGCCAGCAGGCCGGGGGGTTCCGGCACTGAAGCTTTCTTT.

J is TRBJ2-5 and V is TRBV4-3; 14 bases agree with TRBD2. Per germline, CDR1 LGHNA and CDR2 YSLEER. Trimming took 0 bases from V and 6 from J; bases not matched to a gene: 9. The CDR3 has 18 amino acids. CDR3 coding DNA: TGCGCCAGCAGCCAAGATGTGGGGACTAGCGGGGGAGGAAAGACCCAGTACTTC. It translates to CASSQDVGTSGGGKTQYF.

This clonotype was counted once. The V and J genes are TRBV12-3 or TRBV12-4 and TRBJ1-1; 10 bases agree with TRBD1. The CDR3 has 14 residues. The V gene end was trimmed by 7 bases and the J gene end by 7 bases; junction bases not matched to a gene: 9. The DNA for the CDR3 is TGTGCCAGCAACCCGACAGGGGGCGCAGGTGAAGCTTTCTTT. This codes for CASNPTGGAGEAFF.

The chain joins TRBV8-2 to TRBJ2-7; the table's TRBD1 call for D was not verified on the DNA. TRBV8-2 counts as a pseudogene. The CDR3 sequence is 11 residues long. The DNA for the CDR3 is TGTGGGGACAGACTATTCTACGAGCAGTACTTC. Protein sequence: CGDRLFYEQYF.

V is TRBV20-1 and J is TRBJ2-1; D is tentatively TRBD1 or TRBD2 (5 bases each). The CDR3 sequence is 13 residues long. CDR1 is DFQATT and CDR2 is SNEGSKA in the germline V gene (reference sequence). V lost 5 bases, J lost 4 bases, and 12 bases lay in between. This chain's CDR3 is CSAAGTEYNEQFF. The CDR3 bases are TGCAGTGCTGCTGGGACGGAATACAATGAGCAGTTCTTC.

At least ten counts were recorded for this clonotype. This chain connects TRBV10-3 to TRBJ2-3; D gene ambiguous. V was cut by 2 bases and J by 4 bases, with 7 bases left in between. Germline V gene data show CDR1 as ENHRY and CDR2 as SYGVKD. The CDR3 loop spans 13 amino acids. The CDR3 nucleotides are TGTGCCATCAGTGAGCGGCAGGCAGATACGCAGTATTTT. Its protein is CAISERQADTQYF.

The chain uses TRBV2 and TRBJ1-2, with D possibly matching TRBD1 (5 bases). V was trimmed by 8 bases and J by 0 bases, leaving 13 bases between them. The germline CDR1 and CDR2 sequences are SNHLY and FYNNEI. This CDR3 has 14 amino acids. The CDR3 DNA is TGTGCCAGCCCGGGACGGATGTCTAACTATGGCTACACCTTC. It translates to CASPGRMSNYGYTF.

This clonotype was observed at least ten times. The chain recombines TRBV5-1 with TRBJ2-5; TRBD1 is a possible D gene (6 bases). The germline CDR1 and CDR2 sequences are SGHRS and YFSETQ. V was trimmed by 7 bases and J by 1 base, leaving 8 bases between them. This CDR3 is 12 amino acids long. In nucleotides, the CDR3 is TGCGCCAGCGGACAGTCCCAAGAGACCCAGTACTTC. Protein product: CASGQSQETQYF.

The rearrangement joins TRBV25-1 to TRBJ1-1; 12 bases fit TRBD1. J was trimmed by 1 base and V by 1 base; bases with no gene match: 7. The CDR3 is 18 amino acids. In germline, CDR1 is MGHDK, CDR2 SYGVNS. CDR3 sequence reads: CASSEFGGTGGWNTEAFF. The CDR3 nucleotides read TGTGCCAGCAGTGAATTTGGGGGGACAGGGGGCTGGAACACTGAAGCTTTCTTT.

The V call is TRBV7-6, the J call TRBJ2-2; TRBD1 might be the D (6 bases). Deletions cut 8 bases from V and 1 base from J, with 11 bases between. The CDR3 runs 14 residues. The V gene's germline CDR1 is SGHVS and CDR2 FNYEAQ. CDR3 sequence (DNA): TGTGCCAGCGGACCCAGGGGGAACACCGGGGAGCTGTTTTTT. Encoded protein: CASGPRGNTGELFF.

The chain is built from TRBV6-5 and TRBJ1-4; 10 nucleotides agree with TRBD1. The CDR3 length is 18 residues. Per the germline V gene, CDR1 is MNHEY and CDR2 is SVGAGI. Trimming at V came to 6 bases and at J to 6 bases, leaving 16 bases not matched to a gene. In DNA, the CDR3 is TGTGCCAGCAGCCTTCGGTCGGGACAGGGGTTCAGAGATGAAAAACTGTTTTTT. Protein: CASSLRSGQGFRDEKLFF.

This chain links TRBV10-3 with TRBJ2-3; D possibly uses TRBD1 or TRBD2 (5 bases each). Looked up from germline, CDR1 is ENHRY and CDR2 is SYGVKD. V lost 6 bases, J lost 4 bases, and 23 bases lay in between. The CDR3 totals 17 residues. CDR3: CAISGGLGTQGADTQYF. The CDR3, as DNA: TGTGCCATCAGCGGCGGGTTGGGGACCCAAGGGGCAGATACGCAGTATTTT.

This clonotype was observed a single time. This chain connects TRBV7-2 to TRBJ2-7, with a tentative D call TRBD2 (5 bases). With 5 bases removed from V and 4 bases from J, the gap between germline ends came to 15 bases. The CDR3 extends over 14 amino acids. Germline V gives CDR1 SGHTA, CDR2 FQGNSA. CDR3 DNA: TGTGCCAGCAGCCGGGCCGGAGGCGCGTACGAGCAGTACTTC. It specifies CASSRAGGAYEQYF.

Only a few counts were recorded for this clonotype. The chain joins TRBV4-3 to TRBJ2-5; D call uncertain. Trimming pared 1 base from V and 2 bases from J, leaving 14 bases between. Germline V lookup: CDR1 LGHNA, CDR2 YSLEER. This CDR3 is 16 amino acids long. The CDR3 sequence is CASSQAWSAGQETQYF. In DNA form, the CDR3 reads TGCGCCAGCAGCCAAGCATGGTCAGCAGGACAAGAGACCCAGTACTTC.

V is TRBV15 and J is TRBJ2-3; D ambiguous. The germline V and J ends were trimmed by 3 bases and 2 bases, with 0 bases remaining between them. The CDR3 length is 11 residues. Germline CDR1 and CDR2: LNHNV and YYDKDF (reference sequence). The CDR3 region is CATSSTDTQYF. The CDR3 bases are TGTGCCACCAGCAGCACAGATACGCAGTATTTT.

This sequence joins TRBV27 and TRBJ2-7, with 9 bases aligning to TRBD1. With V trimmed by 0 bases and J by 5 bases, 5 bases remained unmatched. CDR1 MNHEY and CDR2 SMNVEV come from the germline V gene (reference sequence). The CDR3 sequence is 15 residues long. The CDR3: CASSLSGTGMNEQYF. The CDR3 region has the DNA TGTGCCAGCAGTTTATCGGGGACAGGGATGAACGAGCAGTACTTC.

The rearrangement uses TRBV7-8 and TRBJ2-7; 11 bases agree with TRBD1. From germline, CDR1 is SGHVS and CDR2 FQNEAQ. J gave up 9 bases and V 5 bases, and 3 bases lay outside the gene matches. The CDR3 is made up of 12 amino acids. The CDR3 DNA is TGTGCCAGCAGCACCGGACAGGGGGCGCAGTACGTC. Translated: CASSTGQGAQYV.

This clonotype was counted many times. The chain uses TRBV7-6 and TRBJ2-3, with TRBD2 matching 8 bases. In germline, CDR1 is SGHVS, CDR2 FNYEAQ. This CDR3 has 15 amino acids. V dropped 4 bases and J dropped 2; count of bases not matched to a gene: 5. CDR3 nucleotides: TGTGCCAGCAGCTCGGGGGGGGGATCCACAGATACGCAGTATTTT. It specifies CASSSGGGSTDTQYF.

This chain joins TRBV12-3 or TRBV12-4 and TRBJ1-2; D is perhaps TRBD1 (5 bases). The V end lost 8 bases, the J end lost 0 bases, and 10 bases lay between the germline ends. This CDR3 contains 13 residues. The chain's CDR3 is CASLWGANYGYTF. In DNA, the CDR3 is TGTGCCAGCCTATGGGGGGCTAACTATGGCTACACCTTC.

The table lists this clonotype with many counts. The rearrangement uses TRBV5-1 and TRBJ2-1; unclear D gene. Per the germline V gene, CDR1 is SGHRS and CDR2 is YFSETQ. Trimming took off 4 bases at V and 10 bases at J, with 15 bases between the two ends. The CDR3 spans 13 residues. The CDR3 bases are TGCGCCAGCAGCCTGGGCCCGGACCTAGAGCAGTTCTTC. This encodes CASSLGPDLEQFF.

This chain joins TRBV7-6 and TRBJ2-7; 7 nucleotides match TRBD2. The trim removed 5 bases at V and 5 bases at J, leaving 6 bases unmatched. Germline loops: CDR1 SGHVS, CDR2 FNYEAQ. CDR3 length: 13 amino acids. DNA of the CDR3: TGTGCCAGCAGCCGACTAGCAGGTAACGAGCAGTACTTC. Amino acid sequence: CASSRLAGNEQYF.

This rearrangement joins TRBV29-1 to TRBJ2-3; D gene uncertain. This CDR3 comprises 15 residues. V shed 8 bases and J shed 1 base, with 19 bases lying between them. CDR1 and CDR2 (germline): SQVTM, ANQGSEA. The CDR3 reads CSRNNGPRGTDTQYF. In DNA form, the CDR3 reads TGCAGCAGAAACAACGGGCCCAGAGGCACAGATACGCAGTATTTT.

This clonotype was seen a few times. The chain carries TRBV10-3 and TRBJ2-7, with 8 bases fitting TRBD2. Germline V gene sequence: CDR1 ENHRY, CDR2 SYGVKD. The CDR3 covers 13 residues. J was trimmed by 5 bases and V by 8 bases; bases with no gene match: 8. As DNA, the CDR3 is TGTGCCATCGCGGGGGGCAGGGCGGACGAGCAGTACTTC. Its protein product is CAIAGGRADEQYF.